The sequence of this TCR beta chain was determined in a study of immune evolution from preneoplasia to lung adenocarcinoma. Findings and caveats of the study: Normal lung had highest clonality; later lesions appeared denser, more diverse.

Regarding this clone: Its antigen is unknown.

Patients had resection in Japan or China between about 2014 and 2018. This CDR3 has 13 residues. Germline CDR1 SQVTM, CDR2 ANQGSEA. The germline V and J ends were trimmed by 0 bases and 8 bases, with 13 bases remaining between them. Measured with immunoSEQ multiplex PCR; TCRdb has only the in-frame clones, and not every one. The top ten hold nearly 3.5% of the sample, which has roughly 2,800 clones, around 90% seen once. The receptor's source is a person aged 65 to 85 with lung adenocarcinoma. Sample: FFPE adjacent normal lung tissue. The V gene is TRBV29-1, the J gene TRBJ1-2, with D maybe TRBD1 (6 bases). CDR3 sequence (DNA): TGCAGCGTTGAAGAGGGGGGGCGCGCGGGCTACACCTTC. It encodes CSVEEGGRAGYTF.